This paragraph reports one TCR beta chain. Antigen unknown. This sample was included in a study of radiation and T cells in renal cell carcinoma. Study overall: Nephrectomy followed 15 Gy stereotactic body radiation by 4 weeks.

Time point specified: baseline pretreatment blood. As for treatment: 15 Gy SBRT to primary tumor, nephrectomy 4 weeks later. This renal cell carcinoma was of the clear cell type. Study-wide findings and caveats: Baseline intratumoral clonotype presence is unknown without pretreatment biopsies. In blood, top tumor clones expanded by 2 weeks, shrinking by 4.

Deletions cut 3 bases from V and 1 base from J, with 22 bases between. Germline values: CDR1 MDHEN, CDR2 SYDVKM. The CDR3 contains 18 residues. TCRdb's copy holds only in-frame clones and misses some; the assay was immunoSEQ multiplex PCR. The profile shows 100,000 to 150,000 clones, 80% to 85% of them singletons. The source is a woman between 55 and 75 years old with renal cell carcinoma. The specimen comprised blood, sampled from a patient whose treatment included radiotherapy and nephrectomy. The V gene is TRBV28, the J gene TRBJ2-7, with D perhaps given as TRBD1 or TRBD2 (5 bases each). CDR3 coding DNA: TGTGCCAGCAGTTTCCAATCCCTCTTCGGGGCAGTTTCCTACGAGCAGTACTTC. It is translated as CASSFQSLFGAVSYEQYF.